This passage covers 11 T cell receptor beta chains from one sample sequenced in a study of control samples from healthy donors and cancer patients. TCRdb's table, derived via immunoSEQ multiplex PCR, lists solely in-frame clones and lacks some. Among 110,000 to 150,000 clones listed, around 86% were seen once. Sequencing was performed on blood. These receptors were obtained from a man under 40 in good health.

The chain joins TRBV6-5 to TRBJ2-5; 9 positions agree with TRBD1. This CDR3 comprises 15 residues. Germline loops: CDR1 MNHEY, CDR2 SVGAGI. The junction had 6 bases not matched to a gene; V was cut back by 5 bases and J by 2 bases. For the CDR3, the DNA is TGTGCCAGCAGTCCGACAGGGGGTCAGCAAGAGACCCAGTACTTC. It yields the protein CASSPTGGQQETQYF.

The CDR3 region is CASSLSITSGRSETQYF. The CDR3 DNA is TGTGCCAGCAGTTTATCTATCACTAGCGGGAGGTCGGAGACCCAGTACTTC. The chain is built from TRBV28 and TRBJ2-5; 12 bases agree with TRBD2. From germline, CDR1 is MDHEN and CDR2 SYDVKM. V shed 1 base and J 5 bases; nucleotides not matched to a gene: 8. The CDR3 extends over 17 amino acids. The full variable domain, its missing parts supplied by reference TRBV28 and TRBJ2-5, is DVKVTQSSRYLVKRTGEKVFLECVQDMDHENMFWYRQDPGLGLRLIYFSYDVKMKEKGDIPEGYSVSREKKERFSLILESASTNQTSMYLCASSLSITSGRSETQYFGPGTRLLVL.

This clone was observed a single time. The genes are TRBV3-1 (or the pseudogene TRBV3-2) and TRBJ2-1; D may be TRBD2 (6 bases). The CDR3 is made up of 14 amino acids. In germline, CDR1 is LGHDT, CDR2 YNNKEL (reference sequence). Trimming shortened V by 0 bases and J by 10 bases, and 13 bases separated the two germline ends. The CDR3 nucleotides read TGTGCCAGCAGCCAAGAAGTAGGGGCGGGGGAGCAGTTCTTC. This sequence encodes CASSQEVGAGEQFF.

The chain couples TRBV6-5 to TRBJ1-1; D ambiguous. Germline assignment: CDR1 MNHEY and CDR2 SVGAGI. Trimming cost V 0 bases and J 1 base, with 6 bases left between them. The CDR3 is 14 amino acids. CDR3 protein: CASSYSVANTEAFF. The CDR3, as DNA: TGTGCCAGCAGTTACTCGGTGGCGAACACTGAAGCTTTCTTT.

The rearrangement joins TRBV11-3 to TRBJ1-1; D not certain. CDR3 length: 12 residues. V lost 3 bases, J lost 3 bases, and 5 bases lay in between. Germline V CDR1 and CDR2: SGHNT, YENEEA. CDR3 residues: CASSFSDTEAFF. DNA of the CDR3: TGTGCCAGCAGCTTCAGCGACACTGAAGCTTTCTTT.

V is TRBV11-3 and J is TRBJ2-7; 9 nucleotides agree with TRBD1. This CDR3 is built from 14 residues. Germline V gene data show CDR1 as SGHNT and CDR2 as YENEEA. The V gene end was trimmed by 4 bases and the J gene end by 6 bases; junction bases not matched to a gene: 7. The CDR3 loop is CASSSRTGAGEQYF. The CDR3, as DNA: TGTGCCAGCAGCTCGAGGACAGGGGCTGGCGAGCAGTACTTC.

The chain employs TRBV21-1 and TRBJ2-1; the table assigns TRBD2, which was not confirmed against the DNA. TRBV21-1 is annotated as a pseudogene. The CDR3 consists of 21 residues. The CDR3 here is CASSNLNCDRLVELSYNEQFF. The CDR3 region has the DNA TGTGCCAGCAGCAACCTTAATTGCGACAGACTAGTGGAGCTATCCTACAATGAGCAGTTCTTC.

The J gene is TRBJ2-1, the V gene TRBV18, with TRBD2 identical over 10 bases. Germline V gene data show CDR1 as KGHSH and CDR2 as LQKENI. After removal of 2 bases from V and 2 bases from J, the junction contained 6 bases not matched to a gene. The CDR3 loop spans 17 amino acids. CDR3 protein: CASSPSPGLATYNEQFF. The CDR3 region has the DNA TGTGCCAGCTCACCATCTCCGGGACTAGCGACCTACAATGAGCAGTTCTTC. Looking up the rest from reference TRBV18 and TRBJ2-1 gives the full variable domain: NAGVMQNPRHLVRRRGQEARLRCSPMKGHSHVYWYRQLPEEGLKFMVYLQKENIIDESGMPKERFSAEFPKEGPSILRIQQVVRGDSAAYFCASSPSPGLATYNEQFFGPGTRLTVL.

The chain employs TRBV4-3 and TRBJ2-1; 7 bases agree with TRBD2. Per germline, CDR1 LGHNA and CDR2 YSLEER. This CDR3 has 19 residues. The ends lost 0 bases at V and 8 bases at J; junction bases unmatched: 19. The CDR3 sequence: CASSQDRAGAGPYVDEQFF. The CDR3 region has the DNA TGCGCCAGCAGCCAAGATCGCGCGGGAGCGGGGCCCTATGTAGATGAGCAGTTCTTC.

The V gene is TRBV11-3, the J gene TRBJ2-2, with D uncertain. V lost 1 base to trimming and J lost 4 bases, with 7 bases between them. Looked up from germline, CDR1 is SGHNT and CDR2 is YENEEA. The CDR3 runs 14 residues. CDR3 protein: CASSLGAGTGELFF. In nucleotides, the CDR3 is TGTGCCAGCAGCTTAGGGGCAGGCACCGGGGAGCTGTTTTTT.

The chain recombines TRBV7-3 with TRBJ2-3; tentatively, D is TRBD1 (6 bases). Looked up from germline, CDR1 is SGHTA and CDR2 is FQGTGA. V lost 5 bases and J 4 bases, leaving 13 bases between the germline ends. The CDR3 runs 14 residues. CDR3 sequence: CASSPDRSADTQYF. The CDR3 DNA sequence: TGTGCCAGCAGCCCCGACAGGTCCGCAGATACGCAGTATTTT.